A selection of T cell receptor beta chains follows, all from one sample in a study of T cells in Graves' hyperthyroidism and ophthalmopathy. Each CDR3 protein gets one entry after TCRdb re-called the multiplex PCR reads with MiXCR. Here the sample spans around 520,000 distinct CDR3 sequences, less than 15% being singletons. The sample was blood. These receptor sequences come from a woman between 40 and 50 years old with Graves' hyperthyroidism. CDR3s include the opening cysteine and the closing phenylalanine or tryptophan. The D gene is left open where the match is weak. Not all rows give a size; the values are once, few, many and, for expanded clones, a class.

clone_size,cdr3_length,j_call,d_call,v_call,cdr3_nt,cdr3_aa
-,14,TRBJ2-7,TRBD1,TRBV13,TGTGCCAGCAGCTGGGGACAGGGGAGCGATGAGCAGTACTTC,CASSWGQGSDEQYF
-,14,TRBJ2-7,-,TRBV14,TGTGCCAGCAGCCAAGAGGGGGGTTGGCGCGAGCAGTACTTC,CASSQEGGWREQYF
few,14,TRBJ1-2,-,TRBV14,TGTGCCAGCAGCCAAGTGGGCTGGGACGGTGGCTACACCTTC,CASSQVGWDGGYTF
-,15,TRBJ1-3,-,TRBV10-3,TGTGCCATCAGTGAGTCAAGGGGCGGTGGAAACACCATATATTTT,CAISESRGGGNTIYF
many,14,TRBJ1-4,TRBD1,TRBV11-2,TGTGCCAGCAGCCTGAACCAGGGGGCTGAAAAACTGTTTTTT,CASSLNQGAEKLFF
-,13,TRBJ1-1,-,TRBV12-3/TRBV12-4,TGTGCCAGCAGTTTCGTGGGGGACACTGAAGCTTTCTTT,CASSFVGDTEAFF
many,15,TRBJ2-1,-,TRBV13,TGTGCCAGCAGCTTCCAGGAGGGCTCGATCGATGAGCAGTTCTTC,CASSFQEGSIDEQFF
many,11,TRBJ2-7,-,TRBV6-6,TGTGCCAGCAGTTACCGAAACGAGCAGTACTTC,CASSYRNEQYF
many,17,TRBJ2-2,TRBD2,TRBV20-1,TGCAGTGCAGTGAAGGGCGGGAGCGATTTTAACACCGGGGAGCTGTTTTTT,CSAVKGGSDFNTGELFF
-,16,TRBJ2-2,TRBD1,TRBV10-2,TGCGCCAGCAGCAATCCGGGACAGGGGGCGAACGGGGAGCTGTTTTTT,CASSNPGQGANGELFF
many,12,TRBJ1-2,-,TRBV25-1,TGTGCCAGCAGTGTAACGGGATATGGCTACACCTTC,CASSVTGYGYTF
few,15,TRBJ2-4,-,TRBV10-3,TGTGCCATCAGTGAGTCTAGAGAGGGGGGAAACATTCAGTACTTC,CAISESREGGNIQYF
many,17,TRBJ1-5,-,TRBV27,TGTGCCAGCAGTCCCATCCCGGGCCCCCCCCGGGATCAGCCCCAGCATTTT,CASSPIPGPPRDQPQHF
many,14,TRBJ1-4,-,TRBV6-1,TGTGCCAGCAGTCCTGCAGGGAGGGAGGAAAAACTGTTTTTT,CASSPAGREEKLFF
few,17,TRBJ2-2,TRBD1,TRBV6-1,TGTGCCAGCACCGGAAGGGGACAGGGTGGGAACACCGGGGAGCTGTTTTTT,CASTGRGQGGNTGELFF
many,15,TRBJ2-1,TRBD2,TRBV5-1,TGCGCCAGCAGCTTGGGGCCTAGCGGTATAAATGAGCAGTTCTTC,CASSLGPSGINEQFF
many,16,TRBJ1-1,TRBD1,TRBV28,TGTGCCAGCACCCTACAACAGGGGGCTGGTAACACTGAAGCTTTCTTT,CASTLQQGAGNTEAFF
many,13,TRBJ1-2,-,TRBV30,TGTGCCTGGAGTCGGACAGTTGTTTATGGCTACACCTTC,CAWSRTVVYGYTF
many,13,TRBJ2-7,-,TRBV30,TGTGCCTGGAGTGTACGTCCAGCCTACGAGCAGTACTTC,CAWSVRPAYEQYF
many,15,TRBJ2-2,TRBD2,TRBV7-2,TGTGCCAGCAGCTACTTAGCGGGAGTAATGGGGGAGCTGTTTTTT,CASSYLAGVMGELFF
many,14,TRBJ2-7,-,TRBV7-9,TGTGCCAGCAGCTTAGGTCTAGCAGAGAGCGAGCAGTACTTC,CASSLGLAESEQYF
many,18,TRBJ1-5,-,TRBV28,TGTGCCAGCAGGCTGGACACCCTGTTATCGGATAGCAATCAGCCCCAGCATTTT,CASRLDTLLSDSNQPQHF
many,13,TRBJ1-6,-,TRBV6-1,TGTGCCAGCAGTGACGGACAGATTACACCCCTCCACTTT,CASSDGQITPLHF
few,15,TRBJ2-7,-,TRBV6-5,TGTGCCAGCAGTTACTCGGAGTCACGGCTCTACGAGCAGTACTTC,CASSYSESRLYEQYF
few,16,TRBJ2-7,-,TRBV7-9,TGTGCCAGCAGCCATCCCGCGGCGGGGGCTAATTACGAGCAGTACTTC,CASSHPAAGANYEQYF
many,15,TRBJ1-5,-,TRBV20-1,TGCAGTGCTAGAGCCTTCGACGGGAGGAATCAGCCCCAGCATTTT,CSARAFDGRNQPQHF
-,17,TRBJ2-6,TRBD1,TRBV6-1,TGTGCCAGCAGAAACCGGGACAGTTCTAGTGGGGCCAACGTCCTGACTTTC,CASRNRDSSSGANVLTF
-,13,TRBJ1-2,-,TRBV4-2,TGTGCCAGCAGCCAAGATCAAGCGGGTGGCTACACCTTC,CASSQDQAGGYTF
-,17,TRBJ2-7,TRBD2,TRBV19,TGTGCCAGTAGTACCCTTTCTGCATCTAGCGGGAGAGGCGAGCAGTACTTC,CASSTLSASSGRGEQYF
few,11,TRBJ2-7,-,TRBV5-1,TGCGCCAGCAGCCTCAATTCCGAGCAGTACTTC,CASSLNSEQYF
many,17,TRBJ2-5,TRBD2,TRBV5-1,TGCGCCAGCAGCCCTCTTGATAGCGGGAGAGGAAGAGAGACCCAGTACTTC,CASSPLDSGRGRETQYF
many,12,TRBJ2-7,-,TRBV30,TGTGCCTGGAGTCTGGGAGCCTACGAGCAGTACTTC,CAWSLGAYEQYF
many,16,TRBJ2-7,TRBD2,TRBV9,TGTGCCAGCAGCGTAGGGCTAGCGGGGAGCTCCTACGAGCAGTACTTC,CASSVGLAGSSYEQYF
-,14,TRBJ1-5,-,TRBV20-1,TGCAGTGCTAGTTCGGACGGTAACAATCAGCCCCAGCATTTT,CSASSDGNNQPQHF
many,14,TRBJ2-2,-,TRBV24-1,TGTGCCACCAGTGTACAGGGGAGGGCCGGGGAGCTGTTTTTT,CATSVQGRAGELFF
-,15,TRBJ2-3,TRBD1,TRBV2,TGTGCCAGCAGGTCCGGGACAGGGCGCACAGATACGCAGTATTTT,CASRSGTGRTDTQYF
many,14,TRBJ2-7,TRBD2,TRBV28,TGTGCCAGCAGTCGGGGCGGGAGCTACGAAGGGCAGTACTTC,CASSRGGSYEGQYF
-,13,TRBJ1-5,-,TRBV12-3/TRBV12-4,TGTGCCAGCAGACTCGCTAGCAATCAGCCCCAGCATTTT,CASRLASNQPQHF
many,14,TRBJ2-1,-,TRBV2,TGTGCCAGCAGCCCCAGGGTAACCTACAATGAGCAGTTCTTC,CASSPRVTYNEQFF
-,15,TRBJ2-7,-,TRBV5-1,TGCGCCAGCAGCCCACGGCAGGCGACGTCCTACGAGCAGTACTTC,CASSPRQATSYEQYF
few,14,TRBJ2-2,-,TRBV6-1,TGTGCCAGCAGTGAACGCGGGTCGGCCGGGGAGCTGTTTTTT,CASSERGSAGELFF
-,15,TRBJ2-5,-,TRBV6-6,TGTGCCAGCAGTTACTCCTTTCAGGGGCGGGAGACCCAGTACTTC,CASSYSFQGRETQYF
-,16,TRBJ2-1,TRBD2,TRBV25-1,TGTGCCAGCAATAGGGCGGGAGACCGCTCCTACAATGAGCAGTTCTTC,CASNRAGDRSYNEQFF
many,14,TRBJ1-5,-,TRBV18,TGTGCCAGCTCACGGGACATTAGCAATCAGCCCCAGCATTTT,CASSRDISNQPQHF